This T cell receptor (beta chain) came from a study of blood T cell repertoires in COVID-19. Sequencing was performed with immunoSEQ multiplex PCR; in TCRdb, only in-frame clones are kept and a portion is missing. The table lists a few hundred thousand clones, roughly 88% of them singletons. Participants had their cohort set by participant-reported clinical history. The CDR3 has 17 residues. This receptor was taken from a woman in her forties or fifties who had recovered from COVID-19. The material sequenced was PBMCs or T cells enriched from blood (not recorded which). The chain is built from TRBV12-1 and TRBJ2-5; TRBD2 is the table's D call, not checked against the DNA. TRBV12-1 is assigned pseudogene status. CDR3 sequence reads: CASSFATKRETQETQYF. The CDR3 DNA reads TGTGCCAGCAGCTTTGCGACTAAGCGGGAGACACAAGAGACCCAGTACTTC.